Each of the 12 T cell receptor beta chains below was sequenced from the same sample in a study of cytomegalovirus exposure and HLA in healthy donors. PCR was performed using 60 Vbeta and 13 Jbeta primers. Clones were read by immunoSEQ multiplex PCR, and TCRdb kept only the in-frame ones, dropping some. The sample yields approximately 110,000 clones, about 15% seen once. Input material: PBMCs. These receptors were collected from a female donor in good health and CMV-seronegative.

This clone has a handful of counts. The V gene is TRBV7-9, the J gene TRBJ2-3; 7 nucleotides match TRBD1. The CDR3 has 16 amino acids. After removal of 3 bases from V and 0 bases from J, the junction contained 6 bases not matched to a gene. The V gene's germline CDR1 is SEHNR and CDR2 FQNEAQ (reference sequence). The CDR3 sequence: CASSFRTGPSTDTQYF. CDR3 bases: TGTGCCAGCAGCTTTCGGACAGGTCCAAGCACAGATACGCAGTATTTT.

This clone was detected a few times. The chain links TRBV5-6 to TRBJ1-4, with TRBD1 as a possible D gene (5 bases). The CDR3 is made up of 14 amino acids. Trimming shortened V by 4 bases and J by 2 bases, and 9 bases separated the two germline ends. The V gene's germline CDR1 is SGHDT and CDR2 YYEEEE. CDR3 nucleotide sequence: TGTGCCAGCAGCAAGACAGTCACTAATGAAAAACTGTTTTTT. Its protein product is CASSKTVTNEKLFF.

A few counts support this clone. The chain joins TRBV7-2 to TRBJ2-3; 9 nucleotides line up with TRBD2. The CDR3 runs to 16 residues. From germline, CDR1 is SGHTA and CDR2 FQGNSA. Trimming cost V 4 bases and J 6 bases; bases outside gene matches: 11. CDR3 coding DNA: TGTGCCAGCAGCTGGGACCTGGGCGGGGGGGTTGATACGCAGTATTTT. It translates to CASSWDLGGGVDTQYF.

This clone was detected only a few times. The rearrangement joins TRBV5-1 to TRBJ1-4; D is undetermined. Looked up from germline, CDR1 is SGHRS and CDR2 is YFSETQ. This CDR3 has 14 amino acids. V lost 0 bases to trimming and J lost 5 bases, with 8 bases between them. In DNA form, the CDR3 reads TGCGCCAGCAGCTTGGGGTCTCAGAATGAAAAACTGTTTTTT. This sequence encodes CASSLGSQNEKLFF.

The V and J genes are TRBV5-4 and TRBJ2-2; D is possibly TRBD2 (6 bases). Germline CDR1 SGHNT, CDR2 YYREEE (reference sequence). V lost 6 bases and J lost 4, with 10 bases in between. The CDR3 extends over 13 amino acids. This chain's CDR3 is CASTPGGTGELFF. CDR3 in DNA: TGTGCCAGCACCCCCGGGGGCACCGGGGAGCTGTTTTTT.

The V gene is TRBV30, the J gene TRBJ2-2; D possibly corresponds to TRBD2 (6 bases). Trimming shortened V by 8 bases and J by 9 bases, and 10 bases separated the two germline ends. From germline, CDR1 is GTSNPN and CDR2 SVGIG (reference sequence). This CDR3 has 10 residues. CDR3 sequence: CAVSGRELFF. CDR3 nucleotides: TGTGCCGTTAGCGGAAGGGAGCTGTTTTTT.

This clone turned up a few times. This chain links TRBV7-9 with TRBJ1-5, with TRBD1 as a possible D gene (6 bases). The CDR3 runs to 14 residues. Germline V gene lookup returns CDR1 SEHNR and CDR2 FQNEAQ (reference sequence). Trimming removed 5 bases from V and 9 bases from J, with 17 bases in between. The CDR3 nucleotides are TGTGCCAGCAGCGGTAGCAGGGGCACCTGGCCCCAGCATTTT. Amino acids: CASSGSRGTWPQHF. The full variable domain, with the rest looked up from reference TRBV7-9 and TRBJ1-5, is DTGVSQNPRHKITKRGQNVTFRCDPISEHNRLYWYRQTLGQGPEFLTYFQNEAQLEKSRLLSDRFSAERPKGSFSTLEIQRTEQGDSAMYLCASSGSRGTWPQHFGDGTRLSIL.

The chain couples TRBV23-1 to TRBJ2-7; TRBD1 agrees at 7 bases. TRBV23-1 is an ORF, and what it does is uncertain. V lost 1 base and J lost 2; bases outside the gene matches: 11. The CDR3 is made up of 17 amino acids. The CDR3 spells CASSQYRGHTRPYEQYF. CDR3 DNA sequence: TGCGCCAGCAGTCAATACAGGGGCCATACCCGGCCCTACGAGCAGTACTTC.

The rearrangement joins TRBV7-2 to TRBJ2-2, with D hard to call. Between the trimmed V and J ends, which lost 1 base and 0 bases, there was a span of 6 bases. Germline V gene sequence: CDR1 SGHTA, CDR2 FQGNSA. The CDR3 length is 15 residues. Here the CDR3 reads CASSLESSNTGELFF. The CDR3, as DNA: TGTGCCAGCAGCTTAGAATCTTCGAACACCGGGGAGCTGTTTTTT.

V is TRBV10-3 and J is TRBJ1-1; 7 nucleotides line up with TRBD1. CDR1 and CDR2 (germline): ENHRY, SYGVKD. The CDR3 sequence is 15 residues long. V shed 6 bases, J shed 0 bases, and the junction held 7 bases outside the gene matches. The CDR3 protein is CAIRTGNDMNTEAFF. Here the CDR3 DNA reads TGTGCCATCAGGACAGGGAACGACATGAACACTGAAGCTTTCTTT.

The chain uses TRBV6-5 and TRBJ1-3; no clear D gene. Trimming took 2 bases from V and 4 from J, leaving 9 bases between them. Germline values: CDR1 MNHEY, CDR2 SVGAGI. The length of the CDR3 is 14 residues. In DNA, the CDR3 is TGTGCCAGCAGTTACGGGCAGATAGGAAACACCATATATTTT. Translation gives CASSYGQIGNTIYF.

This clone was picked up a small number of times. The chain joins TRBV6-5 to TRBJ2-7, with 11 positions matching TRBD2. Germline V gives CDR1 MNHEY, CDR2 SVGAGI. After removal of 11 bases from V and 3 bases from J, the junction contained 6 bases not matched to a gene. This CDR3 is built from 13 residues. This chain's CDR3 is CASLAGVGYEQYF. The CDR3, as DNA: TGTGCCTCACTAGCGGGAGTTGGCTACGAGCAGTACTTC.